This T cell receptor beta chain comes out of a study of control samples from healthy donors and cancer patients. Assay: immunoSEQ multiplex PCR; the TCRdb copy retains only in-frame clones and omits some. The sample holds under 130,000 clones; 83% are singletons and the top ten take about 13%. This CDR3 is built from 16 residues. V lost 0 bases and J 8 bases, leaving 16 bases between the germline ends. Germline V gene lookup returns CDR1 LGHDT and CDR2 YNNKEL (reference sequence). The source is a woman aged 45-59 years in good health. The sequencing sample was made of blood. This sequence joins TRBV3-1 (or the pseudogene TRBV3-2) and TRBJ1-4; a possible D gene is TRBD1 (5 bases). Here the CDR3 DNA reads TGTGCCAGCAGCCAAGATATAACCCAGGGTCGGGAAAAACTGTTTTTT. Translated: CASSQDITQGREKLFF.